This T cell receptor (beta chain) was profiled in a study of blood T cell repertoires in COVID-19. Assay: immunoSEQ multiplex PCR; the TCRdb copy retains only in-frame clones and omits some. The table has roughly 90,000 clones, under 85% seen once. Germline V gives CDR1 LNHDA, CDR2 SQIVND (reference sequence). This CDR3 comprises 15 residues. Trimming removed 4 bases at V and 6 bases at J, with 17 bases between. This receptor was taken from a woman in her seventies with acute or convalescent COVID-19. The specimen was peripheral blood. The V call is TRBV19, the J call TRBJ2-3; possible D gene TRBD2, 6 bases. DNA for the CDR3: TGTGCCAGTAGTAAGTCGAGCCCGGGGAGGGATACGCAGTATTTT. It translates to CASSKSSPGRDTQYF. Full variable domain (rest looked up from reference TRBV19 and TRBJ2-3): DGGITQSPKYLFRKEGQNVTLSCEQNLNHDAMYWYRQDPGQGLRLIYYSQIVNDFQKGDIAEGYSVSREKKESFPLTVTSAQKNPTAFYLCASSKSSPGRDTQYFGPGTRLTVL.